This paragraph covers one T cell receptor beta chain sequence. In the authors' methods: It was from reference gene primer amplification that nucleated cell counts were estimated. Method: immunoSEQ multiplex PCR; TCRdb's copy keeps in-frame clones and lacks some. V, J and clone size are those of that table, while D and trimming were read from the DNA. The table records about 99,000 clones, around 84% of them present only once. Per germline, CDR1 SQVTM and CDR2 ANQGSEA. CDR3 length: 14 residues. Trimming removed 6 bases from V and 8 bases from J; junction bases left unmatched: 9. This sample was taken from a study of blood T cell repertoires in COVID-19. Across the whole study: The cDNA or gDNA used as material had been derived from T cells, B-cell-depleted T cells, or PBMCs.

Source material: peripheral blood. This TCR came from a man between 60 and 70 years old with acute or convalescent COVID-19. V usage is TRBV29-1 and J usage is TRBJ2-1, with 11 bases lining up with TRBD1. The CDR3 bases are TGCAGCGTAGTGGGGGGACAGGGGGTCGATGAGCAGTTCTTC. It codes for CSVVGGQGVDEQFF.